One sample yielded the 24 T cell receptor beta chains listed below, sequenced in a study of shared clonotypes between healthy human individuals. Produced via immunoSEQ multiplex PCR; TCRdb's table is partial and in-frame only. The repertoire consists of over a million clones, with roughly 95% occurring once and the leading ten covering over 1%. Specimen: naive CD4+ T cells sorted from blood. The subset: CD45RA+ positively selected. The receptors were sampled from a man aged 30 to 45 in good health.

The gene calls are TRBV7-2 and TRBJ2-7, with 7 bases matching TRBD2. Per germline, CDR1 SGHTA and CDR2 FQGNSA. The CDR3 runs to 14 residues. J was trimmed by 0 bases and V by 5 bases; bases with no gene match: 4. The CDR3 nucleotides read TGTGCCAGCAGCCCCCGCGGGAGCTCCTACGAGCAGTACTTC. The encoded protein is CASSPRGSSYEQYF.

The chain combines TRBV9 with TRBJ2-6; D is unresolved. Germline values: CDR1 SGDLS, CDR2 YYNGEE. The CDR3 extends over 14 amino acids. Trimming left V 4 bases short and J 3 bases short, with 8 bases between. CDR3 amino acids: CASSKASGANVLTF. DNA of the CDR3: TGTGCCAGCAGCAAAGCCAGTGGGGCCAACGTCCTGACTTTC.

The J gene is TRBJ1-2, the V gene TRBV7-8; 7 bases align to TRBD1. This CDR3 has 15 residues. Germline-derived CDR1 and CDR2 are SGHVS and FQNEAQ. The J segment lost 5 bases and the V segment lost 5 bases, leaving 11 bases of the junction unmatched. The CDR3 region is CASSKRQGWGYGYTF. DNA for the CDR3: TGTGCCAGCAGCAAGAGACAGGGTTGGGGATATGGCTACACCTTC.

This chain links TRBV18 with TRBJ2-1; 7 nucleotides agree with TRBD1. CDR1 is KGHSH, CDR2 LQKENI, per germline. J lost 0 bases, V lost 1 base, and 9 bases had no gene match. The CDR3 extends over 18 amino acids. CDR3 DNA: TGTGCCAGCTCACCACGGGGGACAGCCTGGAGCTCCTACAATGAGCAGTTCTTC. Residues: CASSPRGTAWSSYNEQFF.

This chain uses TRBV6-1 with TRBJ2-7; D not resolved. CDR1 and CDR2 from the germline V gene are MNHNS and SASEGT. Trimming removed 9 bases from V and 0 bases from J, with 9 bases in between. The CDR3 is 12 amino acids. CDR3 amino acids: CASQFSSYEQYF. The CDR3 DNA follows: TGTGCCAGTCAGTTTAGCTCCTACGAGCAGTACTTC.

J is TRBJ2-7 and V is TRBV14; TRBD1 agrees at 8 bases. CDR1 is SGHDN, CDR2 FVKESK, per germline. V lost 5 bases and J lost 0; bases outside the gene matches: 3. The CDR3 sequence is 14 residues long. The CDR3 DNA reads TGTGCCAGCAGCTCCGGGACAGGCTCCTACGAGCAGTACTTC. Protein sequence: CASSSGTGSYEQYF. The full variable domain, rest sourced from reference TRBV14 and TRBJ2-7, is EAGVTQFPSHSVIEKGQTVTLRCDPISGHDNLYWYRRVMGKEIKFLLHFVKESKQDESGMPNNRFLAERTGGTYSTLKVQPAELEDSGVYFCASSSGTGSYEQYFGPGTRLTVT.

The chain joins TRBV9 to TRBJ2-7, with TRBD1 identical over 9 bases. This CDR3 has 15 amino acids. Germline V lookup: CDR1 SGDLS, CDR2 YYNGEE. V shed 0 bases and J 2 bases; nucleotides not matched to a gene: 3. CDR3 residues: CASSVADRGAYEQYF. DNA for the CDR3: TGTGCCAGCAGCGTAGCTGACAGGGGGGCCTACGAGCAGTACTTC.

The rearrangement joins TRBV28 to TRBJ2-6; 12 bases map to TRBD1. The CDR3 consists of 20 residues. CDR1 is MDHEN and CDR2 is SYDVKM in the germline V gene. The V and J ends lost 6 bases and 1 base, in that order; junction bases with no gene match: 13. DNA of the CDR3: TGTGCCAGCAGGCTCCCGACCCGGGACAGGGGGCTATCTGGGGCCAACGTCCTGACTTTC. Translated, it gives CASRLPTRDRGLSGANVLTF. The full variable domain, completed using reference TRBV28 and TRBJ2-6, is DVKVTQSSRYLVKRTGEKVFLECVQDMDHENMFWYRQDPGLGLRLIYFSYDVKMKEKGDIPEGYSVSREKKERFSLILESASTNQTSMYLCASRLPTRDRGLSGANVLTFGAGSRLTVL.

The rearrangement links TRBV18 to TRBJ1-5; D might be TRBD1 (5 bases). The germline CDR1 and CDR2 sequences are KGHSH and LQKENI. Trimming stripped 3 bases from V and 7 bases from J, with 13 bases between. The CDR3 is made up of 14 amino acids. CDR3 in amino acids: CASSPGTGPQPQHF. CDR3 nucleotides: TGTGCCAGCTCACCCGGGACTGGACCCCAGCCCCAGCATTTT.

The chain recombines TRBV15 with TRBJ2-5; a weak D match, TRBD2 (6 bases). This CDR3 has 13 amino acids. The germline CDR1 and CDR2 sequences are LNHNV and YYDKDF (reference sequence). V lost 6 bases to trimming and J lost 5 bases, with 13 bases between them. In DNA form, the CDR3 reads TGTGCCACCAGAATGGCAGGGAGGGAGACCCAGTACTTC. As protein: CATRMAGRETQYF.

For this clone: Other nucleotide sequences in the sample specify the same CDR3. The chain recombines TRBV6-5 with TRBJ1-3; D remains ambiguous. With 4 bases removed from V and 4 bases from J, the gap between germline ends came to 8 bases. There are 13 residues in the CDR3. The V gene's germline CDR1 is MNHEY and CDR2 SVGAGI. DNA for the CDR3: TGTGCCAGCAGTTCCCCCCCCGGAAACACCATATATTTT. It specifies CASSSPPGNTIYF.

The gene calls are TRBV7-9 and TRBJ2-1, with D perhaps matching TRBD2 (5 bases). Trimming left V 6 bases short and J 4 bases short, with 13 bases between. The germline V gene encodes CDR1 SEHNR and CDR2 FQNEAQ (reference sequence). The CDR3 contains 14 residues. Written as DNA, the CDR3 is TGTGCCAGCAGTTTCTCTACGGGGTACAATGAGCAGTTCTTC. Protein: CASSFSTGYNEQFF.

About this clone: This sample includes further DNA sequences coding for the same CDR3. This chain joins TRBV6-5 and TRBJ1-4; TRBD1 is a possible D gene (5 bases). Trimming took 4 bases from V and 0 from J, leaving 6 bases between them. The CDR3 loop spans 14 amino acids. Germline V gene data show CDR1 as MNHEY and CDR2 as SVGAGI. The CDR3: CASSSTATNEKLFF. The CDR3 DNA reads TGTGCCAGCAGTTCGACAGCAACTAATGAAAAACTGTTTTTT.

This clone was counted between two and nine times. CDR3 sequence (DNA): TGTGCCAGAAGCTTGGCCTGGGGGGAGGTCGATGAGCAGTTCTTC. This translates into CARSLAWGEVDEQFF. The V gene is TRBV5-3, the J gene TRBJ2-1; TRBD2 might be the D (6 bases). TRBV5-3 counts as an open reading frame of uncertain function. V lost 0 bases, J lost 8 bases, and 15 bases lay in between. The CDR3 length is 15 residues.

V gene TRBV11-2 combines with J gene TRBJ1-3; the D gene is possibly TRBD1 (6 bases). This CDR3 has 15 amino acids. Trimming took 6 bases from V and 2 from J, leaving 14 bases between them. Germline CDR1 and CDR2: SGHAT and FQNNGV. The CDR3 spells CASSLNRDPGNTIYF. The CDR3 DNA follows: TGTGCCAGCAGTTTGAACAGGGATCCTGGAAACACCATATATTTT.

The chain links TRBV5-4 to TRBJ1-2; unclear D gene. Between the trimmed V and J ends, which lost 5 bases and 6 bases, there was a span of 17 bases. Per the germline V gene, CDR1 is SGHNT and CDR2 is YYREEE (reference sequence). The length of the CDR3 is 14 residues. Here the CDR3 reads CASRVSWLDDGYTF. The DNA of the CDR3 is TGTGCCAGCAGGGTGAGCTGGTTGGACGATGGCTACACCTTC.

The CDR3 coding sequence is TGCGCCAGCAGCCAAGTCCTACTAGTGGGGCCTGGGGAGCAGTTCTTC. This codes for CASSQVLLVGPGEQFF. This sequence joins TRBV4-3 and TRBJ2-1, with D possibly called TRBD1 or TRBD2 (5 bases each). The germline gives CDR1 LGHNA, CDR2 YSLEER. The CDR3 is 16 amino acids. Trimming removed 1 base at V and 10 bases at J, with 20 bases between.

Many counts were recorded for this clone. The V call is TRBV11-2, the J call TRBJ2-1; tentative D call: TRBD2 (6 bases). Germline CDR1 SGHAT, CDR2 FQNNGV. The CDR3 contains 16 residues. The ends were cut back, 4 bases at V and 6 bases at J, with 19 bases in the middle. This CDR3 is CASSSRGSSGLNEQFF. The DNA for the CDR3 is TGTGCCAGCAGCTCCCGAGGCAGTAGCGGTCTCAATGAGCAGTTCTTC.

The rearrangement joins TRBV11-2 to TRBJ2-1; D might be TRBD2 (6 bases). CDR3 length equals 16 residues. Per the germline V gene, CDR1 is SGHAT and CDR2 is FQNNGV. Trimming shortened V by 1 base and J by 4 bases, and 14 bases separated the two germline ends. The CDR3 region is CASSLVWDSYYNEQFF. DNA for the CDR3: TGTGCCAGCAGCTTAGTGTGGGACTCCTATTACAATGAGCAGTTCTTC.

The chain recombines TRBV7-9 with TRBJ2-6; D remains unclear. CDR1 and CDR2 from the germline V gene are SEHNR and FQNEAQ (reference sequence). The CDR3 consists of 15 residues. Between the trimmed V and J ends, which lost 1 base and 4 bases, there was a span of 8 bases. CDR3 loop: CASSLVANGANVLTF. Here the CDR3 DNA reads TGTGCCAGCAGCTTAGTGGCGAACGGGGCCAACGTCCTGACTTTC.

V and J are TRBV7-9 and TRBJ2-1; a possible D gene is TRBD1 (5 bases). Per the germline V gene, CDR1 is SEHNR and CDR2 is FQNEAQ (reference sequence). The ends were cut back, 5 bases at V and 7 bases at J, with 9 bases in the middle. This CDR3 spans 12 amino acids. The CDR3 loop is CASSKHRNEQFF. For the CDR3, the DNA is TGTGCCAGCAGCAAGCACAGGAATGAGCAGTTCTTC.

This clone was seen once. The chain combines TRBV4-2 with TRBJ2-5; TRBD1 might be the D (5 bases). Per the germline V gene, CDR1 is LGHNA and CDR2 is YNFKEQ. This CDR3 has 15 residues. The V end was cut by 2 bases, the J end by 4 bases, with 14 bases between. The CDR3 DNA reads TGTGCCAGCAGCCAAATCTGGGGCAGGGTAGAGACCCAGTACTTC. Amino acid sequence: CASSQIWGRVETQYF.

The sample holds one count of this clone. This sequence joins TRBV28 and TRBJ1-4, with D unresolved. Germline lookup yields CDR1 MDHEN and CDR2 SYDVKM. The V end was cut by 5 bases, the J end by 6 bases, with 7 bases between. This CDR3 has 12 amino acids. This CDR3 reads CASSRPDEKLFF. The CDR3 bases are TGTGCCAGCAGTCGCCCCGATGAAAAACTGTTTTTT.

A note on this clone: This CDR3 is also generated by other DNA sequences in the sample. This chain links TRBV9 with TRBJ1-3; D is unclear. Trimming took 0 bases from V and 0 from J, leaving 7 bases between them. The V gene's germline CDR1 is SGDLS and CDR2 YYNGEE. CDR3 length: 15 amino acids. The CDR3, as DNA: TGTGCCAGCAGCGTAGGCCAAGTCTCTGGAAACACCATATATTTT. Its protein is CASSVGQVSGNTIYF.